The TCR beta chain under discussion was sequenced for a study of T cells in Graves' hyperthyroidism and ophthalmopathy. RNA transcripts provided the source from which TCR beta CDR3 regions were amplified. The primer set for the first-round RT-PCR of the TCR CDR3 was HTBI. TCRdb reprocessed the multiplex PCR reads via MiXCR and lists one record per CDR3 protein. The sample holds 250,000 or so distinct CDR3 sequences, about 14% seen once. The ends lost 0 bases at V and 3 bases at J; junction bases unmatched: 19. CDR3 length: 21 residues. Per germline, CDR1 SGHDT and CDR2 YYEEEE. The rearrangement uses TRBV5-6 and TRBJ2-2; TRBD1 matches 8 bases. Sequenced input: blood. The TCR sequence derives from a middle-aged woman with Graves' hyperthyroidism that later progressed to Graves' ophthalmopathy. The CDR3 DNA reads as TGTGCCAGCAGCTTGGTTAGTTGGGTCAGGGGGCGCGCCTCGGACACCGGGGAGCTGTTTTTT. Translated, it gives CASSLVSWVRGRASDTGELFF.